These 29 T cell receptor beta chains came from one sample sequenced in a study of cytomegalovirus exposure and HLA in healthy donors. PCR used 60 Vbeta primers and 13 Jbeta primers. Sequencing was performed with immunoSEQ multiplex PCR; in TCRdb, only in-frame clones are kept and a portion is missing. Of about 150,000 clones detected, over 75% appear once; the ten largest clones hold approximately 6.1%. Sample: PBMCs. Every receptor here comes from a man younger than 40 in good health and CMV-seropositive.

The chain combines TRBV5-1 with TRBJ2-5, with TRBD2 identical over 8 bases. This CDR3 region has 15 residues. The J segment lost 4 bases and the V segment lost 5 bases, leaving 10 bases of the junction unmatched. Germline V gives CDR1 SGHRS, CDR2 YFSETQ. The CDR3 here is CASRLTSGSTETQYF. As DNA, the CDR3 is TGCGCCAGCAGATTGACCAGCGGGAGCACAGAGACCCAGTACTTC.

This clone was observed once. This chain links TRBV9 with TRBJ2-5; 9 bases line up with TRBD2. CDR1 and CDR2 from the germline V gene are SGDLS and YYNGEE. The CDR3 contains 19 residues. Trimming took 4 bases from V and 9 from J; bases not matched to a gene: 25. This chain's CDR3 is CASSKTFSSGGRRYRAQYF. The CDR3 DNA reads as TGTGCCAGCAGCAAGACATTTAGCAGCGGGGGGCGGAGGTATAGAGCCCAGTACTTC.

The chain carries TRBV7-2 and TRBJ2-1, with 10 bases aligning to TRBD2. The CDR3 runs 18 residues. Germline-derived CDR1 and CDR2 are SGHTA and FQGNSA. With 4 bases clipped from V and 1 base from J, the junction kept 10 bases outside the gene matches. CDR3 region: CASSSRLAGEGSYNEQFF. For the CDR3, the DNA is TGTGCCAGCAGCTCCAGGCTAGCGGGAGAGGGGTCCTACAATGAGCAGTTCTTC.

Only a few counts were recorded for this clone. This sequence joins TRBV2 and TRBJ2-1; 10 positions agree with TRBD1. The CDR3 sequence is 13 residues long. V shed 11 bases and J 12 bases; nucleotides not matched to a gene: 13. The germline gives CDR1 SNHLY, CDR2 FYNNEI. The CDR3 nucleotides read TGTGCCGGGCGATCGGGACAGGGGTATTCGCAGTTCTTC. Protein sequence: CAGRSGQGYSQFF. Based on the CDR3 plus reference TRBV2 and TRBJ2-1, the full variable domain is EPEVTQTPSHQVTQMGQEVILRCVPISNHLYFYWYRQILGQKVEFLVSFYNNEISEKSEIFDDQFSVERPDGSNFTLKIRSTKLEDSAMYFCAGRSGQGYSQFFGPGTRLTVL.

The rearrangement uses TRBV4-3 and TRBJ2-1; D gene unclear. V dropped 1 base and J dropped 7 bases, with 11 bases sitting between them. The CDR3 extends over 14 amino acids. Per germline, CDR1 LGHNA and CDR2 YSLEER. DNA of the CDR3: TGCGCCAGCAGCCAAGTAGTGTCGGTAAATGAGCAGTTCTTC. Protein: CASSQVVSVNEQFF.

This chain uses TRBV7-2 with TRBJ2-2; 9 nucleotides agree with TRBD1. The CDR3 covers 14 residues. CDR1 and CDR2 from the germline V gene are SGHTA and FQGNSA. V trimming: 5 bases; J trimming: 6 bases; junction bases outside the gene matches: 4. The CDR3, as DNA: TGTGCCAGCAGCAAAAGACAGGGGGCCGGGGAGCTGTTTTTT. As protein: CASSKRQGAGELFF.

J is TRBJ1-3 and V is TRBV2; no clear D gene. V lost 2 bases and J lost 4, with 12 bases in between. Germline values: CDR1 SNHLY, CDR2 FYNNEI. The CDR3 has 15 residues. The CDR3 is CASSEYGVGGNTIYF. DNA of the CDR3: TGTGCCAGCAGTGAATACGGGGTAGGGGGAAACACCATATATTTT.

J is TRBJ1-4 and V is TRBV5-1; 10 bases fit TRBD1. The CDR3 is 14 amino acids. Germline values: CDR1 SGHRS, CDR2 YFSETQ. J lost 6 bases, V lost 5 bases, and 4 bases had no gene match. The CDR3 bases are TGCGCCAGCAGTTCGGGGACAGGGGATGAAAAACTGTTTTTT. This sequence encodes CASSSGTGDEKLFF.

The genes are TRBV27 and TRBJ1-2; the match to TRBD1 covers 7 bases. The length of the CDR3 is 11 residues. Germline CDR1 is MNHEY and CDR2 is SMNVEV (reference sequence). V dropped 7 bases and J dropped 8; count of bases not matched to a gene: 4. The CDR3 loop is CASKGAPGYTF. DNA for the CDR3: TGTGCCAGCAAGGGGGCCCCCGGCTACACCTTC.

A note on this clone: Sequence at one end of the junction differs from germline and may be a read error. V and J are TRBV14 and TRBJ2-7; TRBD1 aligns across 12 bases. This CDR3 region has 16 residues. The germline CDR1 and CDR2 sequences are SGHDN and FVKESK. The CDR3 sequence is CANSQDPGQGAIEQYF. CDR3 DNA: TGTGCCAACAGCCAAGACCCGGGACAGGGGGCGATCGAGCAGTACTTC.

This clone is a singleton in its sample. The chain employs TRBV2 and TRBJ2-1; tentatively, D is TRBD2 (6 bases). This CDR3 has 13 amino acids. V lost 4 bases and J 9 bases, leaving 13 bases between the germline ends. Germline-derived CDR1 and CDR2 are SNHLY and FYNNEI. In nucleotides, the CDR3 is TGTGCCAGCAGTGTGGCAGCGGGTGGTGAGCAGTTCTTC. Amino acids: CASSVAAGGEQFF.

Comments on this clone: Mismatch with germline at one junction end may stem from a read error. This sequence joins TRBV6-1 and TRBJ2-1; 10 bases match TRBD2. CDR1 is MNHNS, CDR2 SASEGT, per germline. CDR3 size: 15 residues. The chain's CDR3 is CASREAGGPSDEQFF. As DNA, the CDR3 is TGTGCCAGCAGGGAAGCGGGAGGGCCCTCGGATGAGCAGTTCTTC.

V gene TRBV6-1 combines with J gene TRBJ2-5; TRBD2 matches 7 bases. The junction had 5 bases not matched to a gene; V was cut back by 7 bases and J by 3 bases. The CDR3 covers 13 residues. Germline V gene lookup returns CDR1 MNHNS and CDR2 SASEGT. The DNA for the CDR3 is TGTGCCAGCACGAGGACTAGTGAAGAGACCCAGTACTTC. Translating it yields CASTRTSEETQYF.

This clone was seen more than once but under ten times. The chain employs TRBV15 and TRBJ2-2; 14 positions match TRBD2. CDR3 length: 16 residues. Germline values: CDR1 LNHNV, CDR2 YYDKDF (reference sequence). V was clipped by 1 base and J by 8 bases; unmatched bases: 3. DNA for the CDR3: TGTGCCACCAGCAGAGGGGGACTAGCGGGAGCTGGGGAGCTGTTTTTT. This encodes CATSRGGLAGAGELFF. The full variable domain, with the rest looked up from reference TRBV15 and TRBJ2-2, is DAMVIQNPRYQVTQFGKPVTLSCSQTLNHNVMYWYQQKSSQAPKLLFHYYDKDFNNEADTPDNFQSRRPNTSFCFLDIRSPGLGDTAMYLCATSRGGLAGAGELFFGEGSRLTVL.

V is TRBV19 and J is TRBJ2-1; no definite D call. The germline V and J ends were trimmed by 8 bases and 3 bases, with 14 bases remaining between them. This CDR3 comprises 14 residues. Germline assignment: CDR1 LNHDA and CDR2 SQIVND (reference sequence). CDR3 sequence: CASGGYELYNEQFF. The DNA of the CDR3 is TGTGCCAGTGGCGGATACGAACTCTACAATGAGCAGTTCTTC.

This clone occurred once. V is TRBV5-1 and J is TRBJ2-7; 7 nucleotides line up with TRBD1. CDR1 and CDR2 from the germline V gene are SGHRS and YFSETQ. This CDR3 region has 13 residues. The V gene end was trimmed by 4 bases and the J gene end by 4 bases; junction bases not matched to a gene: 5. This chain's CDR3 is CASSEGTEYEQYF. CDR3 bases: TGCGCCAGCAGCGAGGGGACAGAATACGAGCAGTACTTC.

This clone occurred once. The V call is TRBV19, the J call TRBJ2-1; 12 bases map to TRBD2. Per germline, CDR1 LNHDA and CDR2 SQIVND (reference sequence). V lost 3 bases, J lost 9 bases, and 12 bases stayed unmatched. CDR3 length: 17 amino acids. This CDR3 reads CASSIPVTSGSLGEQFF. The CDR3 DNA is TGTGCCAGTAGTATCCCCGTGACTAGCGGGAGCTTGGGTGAGCAGTTCTTC.

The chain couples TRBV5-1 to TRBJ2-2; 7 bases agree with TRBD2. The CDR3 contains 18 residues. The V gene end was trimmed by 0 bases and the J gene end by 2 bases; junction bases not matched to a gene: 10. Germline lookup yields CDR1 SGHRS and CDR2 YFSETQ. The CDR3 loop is CASSLVVLASANTGELFF. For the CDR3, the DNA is TGCGCCAGCAGCTTGGTCGTACTAGCGAGCGCCAACACCGGGGAGCTGTTTTTT.

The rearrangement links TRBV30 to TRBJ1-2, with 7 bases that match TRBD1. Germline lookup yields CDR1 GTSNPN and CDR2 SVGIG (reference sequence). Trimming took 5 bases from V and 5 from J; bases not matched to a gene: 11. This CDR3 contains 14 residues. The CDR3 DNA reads TGTGCCTGGGGATACCGGGACAGCAAGTATGGCTACACCTTC. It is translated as CAWGYRDSKYGYTF. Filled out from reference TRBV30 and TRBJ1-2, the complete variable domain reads SQTIHQWPATLVQPVGSPLSLECTVEGTSNPNLYWYRQAAGRGLQLLFYSVGIGQISSEVPQNLSASRPQDRQFILSSKKLLLSDSGFYLCAWGYRDSKYGYTFGSGTRLTVV.

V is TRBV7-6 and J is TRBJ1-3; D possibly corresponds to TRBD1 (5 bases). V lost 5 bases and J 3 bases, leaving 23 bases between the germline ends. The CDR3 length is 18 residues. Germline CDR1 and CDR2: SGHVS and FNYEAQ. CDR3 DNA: TGTGCCAGCAGCAATAGCATCTTCCGGGGGGGAGGTGGAAACACCATATATTTT. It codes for CASSNSIFRGGGGNTIYF. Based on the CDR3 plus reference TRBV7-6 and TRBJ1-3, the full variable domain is GAGVSQSPRYKVTKRGQDVALRCDPISGHVSLYWYRQALGQGPEFLTYFNYEAQQDKSGLPNDRFSAERPEGSISTLTIQRTEQRDSAMYRCASSNSIFRGGGGNTIYFGEGSWLTVV.

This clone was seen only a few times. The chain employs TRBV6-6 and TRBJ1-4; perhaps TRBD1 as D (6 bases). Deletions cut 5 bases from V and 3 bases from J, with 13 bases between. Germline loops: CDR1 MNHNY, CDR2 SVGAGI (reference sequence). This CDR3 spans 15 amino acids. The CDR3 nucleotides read TGTGCCAGCAGTAGGCAACAGGGATCTAATGAAAAACTGTTTTTT. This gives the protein CASSRQQGSNEKLFF.

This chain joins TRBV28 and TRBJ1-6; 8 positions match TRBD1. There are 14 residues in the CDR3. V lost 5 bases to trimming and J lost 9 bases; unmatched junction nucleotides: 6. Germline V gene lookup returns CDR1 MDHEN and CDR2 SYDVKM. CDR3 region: CASSPGQGGSPLHF. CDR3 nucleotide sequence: TGTGCCAGCAGTCCCGGACAGGGCGGTTCACCCCTCCACTTT.

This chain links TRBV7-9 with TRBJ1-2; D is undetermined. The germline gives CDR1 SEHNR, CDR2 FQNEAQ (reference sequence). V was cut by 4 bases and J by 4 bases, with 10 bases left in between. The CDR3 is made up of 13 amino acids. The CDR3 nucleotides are TGTGCCAGCAGCTCCGGGGTCATCTATGGCTACACCTTC. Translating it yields CASSSGVIYGYTF.

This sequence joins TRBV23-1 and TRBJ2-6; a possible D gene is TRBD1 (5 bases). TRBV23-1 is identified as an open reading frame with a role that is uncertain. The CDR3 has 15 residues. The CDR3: CVSPAGQAGANVLTF. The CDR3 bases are TGCGTCTCACCCGCAGGGCAAGCTGGGGCCAACGTCCTGACTTTC.

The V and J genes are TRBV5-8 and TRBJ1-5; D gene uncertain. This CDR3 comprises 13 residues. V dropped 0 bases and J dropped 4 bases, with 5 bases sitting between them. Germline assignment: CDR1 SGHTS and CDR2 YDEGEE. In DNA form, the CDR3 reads TGTGCCAGCAGCTTGGGGCCTAATCAGCCCCAGCATTTT. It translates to CASSLGPNQPQHF. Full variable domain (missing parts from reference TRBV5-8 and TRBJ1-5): EAGVTQSPTHLIKTRGQQATLRCSPISGHTSVYWYQQALGLGLQFLLWYDEGEERNRGNFPPRFSGRQFPNYSSELNVNALELEDSALYLCASSLGPNQPQHFGDGTRLSIL.

The CDR3 bases are TGTGCCAGCAGTTTGTTTCCTAGCGGGACAAGCTCCTACGAGCAGTACTTC. Its translation is CASSLFPSGTSSYEQYF. The rearrangement uses TRBV28 and TRBJ2-7; the match to TRBD2 covers 9 bases. The CDR3 totals 17 residues. The germline V gene encodes CDR1 MDHEN and CDR2 SYDVKM. V trimming: 3 bases; J trimming: 0 bases; junction bases outside the gene matches: 9.

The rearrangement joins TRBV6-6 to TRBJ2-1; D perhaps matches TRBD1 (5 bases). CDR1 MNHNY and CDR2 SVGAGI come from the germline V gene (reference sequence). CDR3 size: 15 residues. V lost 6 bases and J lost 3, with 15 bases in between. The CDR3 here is CASRNGQGVYNEQFF. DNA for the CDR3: TGTGCCAGCAGAAACGGGCAGGGCGTCTACAATGAGCAGTTCTTC.

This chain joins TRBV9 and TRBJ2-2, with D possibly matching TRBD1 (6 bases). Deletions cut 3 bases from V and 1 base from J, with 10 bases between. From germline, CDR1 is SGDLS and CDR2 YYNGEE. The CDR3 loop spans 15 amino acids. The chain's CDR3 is CASSGQTGNTGELFF. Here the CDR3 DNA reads TGTGCCAGCAGCGGTCAGACAGGGAACACCGGGGAGCTGTTTTTT.

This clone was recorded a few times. The chain's CDR3 is CASSYRSSGNSPLHF. Written as DNA, the CDR3 is TGTGCCAGCAGTTACCGAAGTAGTGGTAATTCACCCCTCCACTTT. This chain links TRBV6-5 with TRBJ1-6; unclear D gene. The V and J ends lost 2 bases and 6 bases respectively, with 11 bases between them. The CDR3 runs to 15 residues. From germline, CDR1 is MNHEY and CDR2 SVGAGI.